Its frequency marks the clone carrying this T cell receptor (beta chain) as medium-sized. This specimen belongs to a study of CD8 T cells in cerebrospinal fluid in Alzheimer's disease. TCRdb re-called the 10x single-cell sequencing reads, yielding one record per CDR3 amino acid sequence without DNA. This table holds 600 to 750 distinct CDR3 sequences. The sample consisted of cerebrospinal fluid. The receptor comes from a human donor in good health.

CDR3 loop: CASRSRYTEAFF. The chain couples TRBV5-5 to TRBJ1-1. Looked up from germline, CDR1 is SGHKS and CDR2 is YYEKEE (reference sequence). The CDR3 spans 12 residues.